The 12 T cell receptor beta chains below all came from one sample that was sequenced in a study of blood T cell repertoires in COVID-19. Here immunoSEQ multiplex PCR was the method, and the copy in TCRdb shows in-frame clones only, minus some. The sample holds about 220,000 clones, roughly 84% seen once. Input material: peripheral blood. The receptors stem from a man in his forties with active or convalescent COVID-19.

This chain connects TRBV2 to TRBJ2-4; 7 bases fit TRBD1. The CDR3 runs 17 residues. Germline V gene lookup returns CDR1 SNHLY and CDR2 FYNNEI. Trimming at V came to 7 bases and at J to 0 bases, leaving 12 bases not matched to a gene. The CDR3 DNA is TGTGCCAGCATTAAGGGACAGACAGAACTAGCCAAAAACATTCAGTACTTC. Protein product: CASIKGQTELAKNIQYF.

This chain links TRBV7-3 with TRBJ2-1; 9 bases match TRBD2. The CDR3 is made up of 15 amino acids. V lost 2 bases and J lost 3; bases outside the gene matches: 2. CDR1 is SGHTA, CDR2 FQGTGA, per germline. Here the CDR3 reads CASSLALAGYNEQFF. CDR3 DNA: TGTGCCAGCAGCTTAGCACTAGCGGGCTACAATGAGCAGTTCTTC.

This clone was observed a handful of times. The rearrangement links TRBV28 to TRBJ1-1; D remains unclear. Germline V gives CDR1 MDHEN, CDR2 SYDVKM. V lost 7 bases and J 3 bases, leaving 15 bases between the germline ends. The CDR3 has 14 amino acids. The DNA for the CDR3 is TGTGCCAGCACCATCGCCCTTGCGTACACTGAAGCTTTCTTT. Its protein is CASTIALAYTEAFF.

The J gene is TRBJ1-1, the V gene TRBV15, with D unclear. V lost 3 bases and J 4 bases, leaving 9 bases between the germline ends. The CDR3 loop spans 13 amino acids. Per the germline V gene, CDR1 is LNHNV and CDR2 is YYDKDF (reference sequence). The CDR3 DNA reads as TGTGCCACCAGCAGTGGGCGTGGCACTGAAGCTTTCTTT. Translating it yields CATSSGRGTEAFF.

Regarding this clone: This CDR3 is also generated by other DNA sequences in the sample. This chain connects TRBV7-9 to TRBJ1-1; TRBD1 is a possible D gene (5 bases). This CDR3 comprises 15 residues. The V end was cut by 3 bases, the J end by 0 bases, with 11 bases between. Germline V gene lookup returns CDR1 SEHNR and CDR2 FQNEAQ (reference sequence). Here the CDR3 reads CASSLGGTVNTEAFF. In DNA form, the CDR3 reads TGTGCCAGCAGCTTGGGGGGAACAGTGAACACTGAAGCTTTCTTT.

The chain employs TRBV29-1 and TRBJ1-1, with a possible D match to TRBD1 (5 bases). This CDR3 is 13 amino acids long. V lost 7 bases and J 6 bases, leaving 18 bases between the germline ends. The V gene's germline CDR1 is SQVTM and CDR2 ANQGSEA. The CDR3 spells CSAQRQGGSEAFF. In DNA, the CDR3 is TGCAGCGCCCAGAGGCAGGGTGGCTCTGAAGCTTTCTTT.

The chain joins TRBV30 to TRBJ1-5; tentatively, D is TRBD1 (6 bases). This CDR3 comprises 13 residues. Germline lookup yields CDR1 GTSNPN and CDR2 SVGIG (reference sequence). Trimming shortened V by 2 bases and J by 13 bases, and 18 bases separated the two germline ends. The CDR3 DNA follows: TGTGCCTGGAGTTCGTTACCGGGACAACATCAGCATTTT. Protein sequence: CAWSSLPGQHQHF.

The V and J genes are TRBV12-2 and TRBJ1-5; the D segment call TRBD1 is taken from the table without a DNA check. TRBV12-2 is reported as a pseudogene. The CDR3 consists of 16 residues. In nucleotides, the CDR3 is TGTGCAAGTCGCTCCCCCGGGACAGGGGGCGGTCAGCCCCAGCATTTT. Its translation: CASRSPGTGGGQPQHF.

The rearrangement uses TRBV28 and TRBJ2-2; 8 bases agree with TRBD1. The trim removed 4 bases at V and 3 bases at J, leaving 1 base unmatched. Germline V CDR1 and CDR2: MDHEN, SYDVKM. CDR3 length: 14 residues. The CDR3 is CASSWTGYTGELFF. CDR3 DNA sequence: TGTGCCAGCAGTTGGACAGGGTACACCGGGGAGCTGTTTTTT. The full variable domain, with the rest looked up from reference TRBV28 and TRBJ2-2, is DVKVTQSSRYLVKRTGEKVFLECVQDMDHENMFWYRQDPGLGLRLIYFSYDVKMKEKGDIPEGYSVSREKKERFSLILESASTNQTSMYLCASSWTGYTGELFFGEGSRLTVL.

This chain connects TRBV3-1 (or the pseudogene TRBV3-2) to TRBJ2-2; 9 nucleotides agree with TRBD1. The CDR3 consists of 15 residues. Germline V gene sequence: CDR1 LGHDT, CDR2 YNNKEL (reference sequence). Unmatched junction bases numbered 4, after V lost 6 bases and J lost 2 bases. CDR3: CASRGTGKNTGELFF. DNA for the CDR3: TGTGCCAGCAGGGGGACAGGGAAAAACACCGGGGAGCTGTTTTTT.

In nucleotides, the CDR3 is TGCGCCAGCAGCTTGGAGGCAGGGAATACGCAGTATTTT. It specifies CASSLEAGNTQYF. The chain is built from TRBV5-1 and TRBJ2-3; D possibly corresponds to TRBD1 (5 bases). Trimming left V 0 bases short and J 7 bases short, with 9 bases between. The CDR3 covers 13 residues. Looked up from germline, CDR1 is SGHRS and CDR2 is YFSETQ. The full variable domain, completed using reference TRBV5-1 and TRBJ2-3, is KAGVTQTPRYLIKTRGQQVTLSCSPISGHRSVSWYQQTPGQGLQFLFEYFSETQRNKGNFPGRFSGRQFSNSRSEMNVSTLELGDSALYLCASSLEAGNTQYFGPGTRLTVL.

This sequence joins TRBV7-9 and TRBJ1-1; possibly TRBD1 for D (5 bases). The germline CDR1 and CDR2 sequences are SEHNR and FQNEAQ (reference sequence). The CDR3 length is 15 residues. V gave up 5 bases and J gave up 4 bases, with 17 bases separating them. CDR3 residues: CASSVRPRGGTEAFF. The CDR3 nucleotides read TGTGCCAGCAGCGTCCGGCCACGGGGGGGCACTGAAGCTTTCTTT.